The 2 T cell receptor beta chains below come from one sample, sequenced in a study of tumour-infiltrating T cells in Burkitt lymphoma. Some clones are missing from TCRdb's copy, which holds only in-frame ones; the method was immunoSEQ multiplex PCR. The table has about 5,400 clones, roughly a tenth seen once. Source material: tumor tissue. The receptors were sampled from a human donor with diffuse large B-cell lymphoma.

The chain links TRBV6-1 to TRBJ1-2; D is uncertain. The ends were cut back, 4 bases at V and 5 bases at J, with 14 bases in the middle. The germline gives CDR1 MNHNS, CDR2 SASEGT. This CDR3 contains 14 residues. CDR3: CASSGGGLPYGYTF. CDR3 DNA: TGTGCCAGCAGTGGTGGAGGCTTGCCTTATGGCTACACCTTC.

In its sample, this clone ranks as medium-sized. In DNA, the CDR3 is TGTGCCAGCAGCTTAACCCAGAACACTGAAGCTTTCTTT. This sequence encodes CASSLTQNTEAFF. The genes are TRBV7-9 and TRBJ1-1; D not certain. Trimming pared 2 bases from V and 1 base from J, leaving 5 bases between. The CDR3 consists of 13 residues. CDR1 is SEHNR, CDR2 FQNEAQ, per germline (reference sequence).